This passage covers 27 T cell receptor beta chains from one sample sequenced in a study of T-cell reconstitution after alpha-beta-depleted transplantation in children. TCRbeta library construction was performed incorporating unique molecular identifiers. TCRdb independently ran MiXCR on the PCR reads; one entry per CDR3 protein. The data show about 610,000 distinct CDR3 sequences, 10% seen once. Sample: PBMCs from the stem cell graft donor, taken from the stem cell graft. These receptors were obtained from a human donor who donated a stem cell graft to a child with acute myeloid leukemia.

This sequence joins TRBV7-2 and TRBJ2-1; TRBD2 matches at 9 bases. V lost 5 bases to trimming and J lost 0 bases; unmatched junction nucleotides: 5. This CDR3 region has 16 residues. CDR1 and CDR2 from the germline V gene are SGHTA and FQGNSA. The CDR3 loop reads CASSNSGSGSYNEQFF. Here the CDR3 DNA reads TGTGCCAGCAGCAATAGCGGGAGTGGCTCCTACAATGAGCAGTTCTTC. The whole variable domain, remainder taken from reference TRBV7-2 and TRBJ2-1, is GAGVSQSPSNKVTEKGKDVELRCDPISGHTALYWYRQSLGQGLEFLIYFQGNSAPDKSGLPSDRFSAERTGGSVSTLTIQRTQQEDSAVYLCASSNSGSGSYNEQFFGPGTRLTVL.

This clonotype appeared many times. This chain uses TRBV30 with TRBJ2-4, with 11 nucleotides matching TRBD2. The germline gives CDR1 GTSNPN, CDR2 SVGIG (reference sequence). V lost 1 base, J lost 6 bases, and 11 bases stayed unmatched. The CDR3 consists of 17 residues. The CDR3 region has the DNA TGTGCCTGGAGTGCCACCCGACTAGCGGGACGGGCAAACATTCAGTACTTC. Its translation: CAWSATRLAGRANIQYF.

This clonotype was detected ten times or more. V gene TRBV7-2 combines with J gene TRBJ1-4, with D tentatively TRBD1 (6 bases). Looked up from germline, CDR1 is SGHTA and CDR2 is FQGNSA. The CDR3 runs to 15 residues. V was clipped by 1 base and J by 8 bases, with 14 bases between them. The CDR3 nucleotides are TGTGCCAGCAGCTTAGACAGGGTATCTGGGGAAAAACTGTTTTTT. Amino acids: CASSLDRVSGEKLFF.

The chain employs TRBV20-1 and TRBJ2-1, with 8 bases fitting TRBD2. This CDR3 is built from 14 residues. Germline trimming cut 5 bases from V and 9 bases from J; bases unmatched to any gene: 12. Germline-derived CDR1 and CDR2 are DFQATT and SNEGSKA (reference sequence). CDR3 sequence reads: CSALGLAGTGEQFF. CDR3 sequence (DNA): TGCAGTGCTCTGGGGCTAGCGGGTACTGGTGAGCAGTTCTTC.

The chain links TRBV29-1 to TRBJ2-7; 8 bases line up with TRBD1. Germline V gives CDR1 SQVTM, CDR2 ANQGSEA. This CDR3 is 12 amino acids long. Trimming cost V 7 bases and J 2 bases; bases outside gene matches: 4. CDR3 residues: CSGGTGAYEQYF. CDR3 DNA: TGCAGCGGCGGGACAGGTGCCTACGAGCAGTACTTC.

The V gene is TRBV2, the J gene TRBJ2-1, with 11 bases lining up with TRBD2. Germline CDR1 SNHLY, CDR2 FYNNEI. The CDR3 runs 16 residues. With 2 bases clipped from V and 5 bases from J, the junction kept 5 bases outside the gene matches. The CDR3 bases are TGTGCCAGCAGTGAACAGCCGGGACTAGCGGACAATGAGCAGTTCTTC. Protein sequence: CASSEQPGLADNEQFF. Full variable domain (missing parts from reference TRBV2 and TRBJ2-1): EPEVTQTPSHQVTQMGQEVILRCVPISNHLYFYWYRQILGQKVEFLVSFYNNEISEKSEIFDDQFSVERPDGSNFTLKIRSTKLEDSAMYFCASSEQPGLADNEQFFGPGTRLTVL.

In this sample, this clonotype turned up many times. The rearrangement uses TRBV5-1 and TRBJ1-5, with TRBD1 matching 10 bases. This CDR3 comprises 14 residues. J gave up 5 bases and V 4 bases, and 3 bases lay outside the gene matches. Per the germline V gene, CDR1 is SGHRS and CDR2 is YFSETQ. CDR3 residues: CASSRDRGDQPQHF. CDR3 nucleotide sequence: TGCGCCAGCAGCAGGGACAGGGGCGATCAGCCCCAGCATTTT.

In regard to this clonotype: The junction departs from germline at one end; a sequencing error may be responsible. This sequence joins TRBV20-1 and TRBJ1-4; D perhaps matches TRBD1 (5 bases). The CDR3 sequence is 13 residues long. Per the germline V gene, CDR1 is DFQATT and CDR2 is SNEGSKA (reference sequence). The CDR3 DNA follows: TGCAGTGCCAGAGGGGCAACGGATGAAAAACTGTTTTTT. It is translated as CSARGATDEKLFF.

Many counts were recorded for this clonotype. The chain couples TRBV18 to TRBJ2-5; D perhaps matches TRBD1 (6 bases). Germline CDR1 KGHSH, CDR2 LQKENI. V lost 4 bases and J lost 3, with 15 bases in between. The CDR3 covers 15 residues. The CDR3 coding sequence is TGTGCCAGCTCACGCCTCCAGGGGCGGGAAGAGACCCAGTACTTC. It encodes CASSRLQGREETQYF.

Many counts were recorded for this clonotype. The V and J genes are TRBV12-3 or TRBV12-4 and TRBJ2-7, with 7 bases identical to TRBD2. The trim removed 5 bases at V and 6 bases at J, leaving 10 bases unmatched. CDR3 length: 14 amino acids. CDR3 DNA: TGTGCCAGCAGTACCATGGCGGGAGTCATCGAGCAGTACTTC. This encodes CASSTMAGVIEQYF.

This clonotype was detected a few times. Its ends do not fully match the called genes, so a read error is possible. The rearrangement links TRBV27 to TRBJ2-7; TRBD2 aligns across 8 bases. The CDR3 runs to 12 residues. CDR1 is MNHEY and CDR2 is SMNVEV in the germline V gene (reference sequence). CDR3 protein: CGSGGHSYEQYF. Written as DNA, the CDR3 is TGCGGAAGCGGGGGCCACTCCTACGAGCAGTACTTC.

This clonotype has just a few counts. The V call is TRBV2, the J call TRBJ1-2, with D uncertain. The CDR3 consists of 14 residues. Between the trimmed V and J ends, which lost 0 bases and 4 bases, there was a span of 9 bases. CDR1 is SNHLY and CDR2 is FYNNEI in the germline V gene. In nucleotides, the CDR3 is TGTGCCAGCAGTGAAGCGGGTACTGGCTATGGCTACACCTTC. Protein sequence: CASSEAGTGYGYTF.

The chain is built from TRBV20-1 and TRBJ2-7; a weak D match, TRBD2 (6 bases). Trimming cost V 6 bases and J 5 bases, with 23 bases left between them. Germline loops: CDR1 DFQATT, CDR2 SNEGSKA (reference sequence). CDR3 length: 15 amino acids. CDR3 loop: CSAQTGGVMGHEQYF. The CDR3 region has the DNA TGCAGTGCCCAAACCGGGGGTGTAATGGGACACGAGCAGTACTTC.

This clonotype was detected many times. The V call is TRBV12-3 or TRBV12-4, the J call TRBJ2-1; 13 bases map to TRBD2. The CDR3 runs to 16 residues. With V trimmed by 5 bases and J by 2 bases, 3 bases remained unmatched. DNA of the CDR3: TGTGCCAGCAGTAGACTAGCGGGAGGAACCTACAATGAGCAGTTCTTC. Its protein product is CASSRLAGGTYNEQFF.

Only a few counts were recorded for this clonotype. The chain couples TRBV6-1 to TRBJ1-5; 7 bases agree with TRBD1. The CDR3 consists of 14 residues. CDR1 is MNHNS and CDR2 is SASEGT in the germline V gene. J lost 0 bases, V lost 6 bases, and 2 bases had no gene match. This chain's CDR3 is CASRDRYSNQPQHF. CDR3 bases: TGTGCCAGCAGGGACAGGTATAGCAATCAGCCCCAGCATTTT.

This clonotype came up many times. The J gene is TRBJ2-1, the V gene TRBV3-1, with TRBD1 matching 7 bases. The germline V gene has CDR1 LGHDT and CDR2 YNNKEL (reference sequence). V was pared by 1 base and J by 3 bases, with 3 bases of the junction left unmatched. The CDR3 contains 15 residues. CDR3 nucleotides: TGTGCCAGCAGCCAAGTCAGACAGGGCTACAATGAGCAGTTCTTC. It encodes CASSQVRQGYNEQFF.

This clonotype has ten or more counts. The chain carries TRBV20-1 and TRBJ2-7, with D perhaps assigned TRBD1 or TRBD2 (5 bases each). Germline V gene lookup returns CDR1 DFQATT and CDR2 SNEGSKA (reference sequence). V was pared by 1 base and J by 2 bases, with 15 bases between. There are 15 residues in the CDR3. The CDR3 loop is CSARAIGTDTYEQYF. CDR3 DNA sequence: TGCAGTGCTAGAGCCATAGGGACGGACACCTACGAGCAGTACTTC.

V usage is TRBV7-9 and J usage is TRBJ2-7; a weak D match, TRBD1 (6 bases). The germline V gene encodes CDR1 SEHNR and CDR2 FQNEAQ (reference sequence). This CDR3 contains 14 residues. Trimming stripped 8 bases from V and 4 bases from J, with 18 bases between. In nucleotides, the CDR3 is TGTGCCAGCTCTGGGCGAGGACAGATATACGAGCAGTACTTC. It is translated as CASSGRGQIYEQYF.

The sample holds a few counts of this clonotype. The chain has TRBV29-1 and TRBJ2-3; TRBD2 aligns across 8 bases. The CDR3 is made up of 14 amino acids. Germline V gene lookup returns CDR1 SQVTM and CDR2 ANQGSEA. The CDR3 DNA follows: TGCAGGTCTGTCCGAGCGGGAGCTATAGATACGCAGTATTTT. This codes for CRSVRAGAIDTQYF.

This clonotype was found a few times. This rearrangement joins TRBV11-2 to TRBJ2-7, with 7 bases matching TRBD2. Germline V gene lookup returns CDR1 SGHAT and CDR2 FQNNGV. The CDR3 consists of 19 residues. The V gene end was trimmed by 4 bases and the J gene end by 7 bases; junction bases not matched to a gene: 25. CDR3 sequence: CASSSHRLAGGISAWEQYF. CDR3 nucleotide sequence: TGTGCCAGCAGCTCCCATAGACTAGCCGGAGGTATTAGTGCTTGGGAGCAGTACTTC.

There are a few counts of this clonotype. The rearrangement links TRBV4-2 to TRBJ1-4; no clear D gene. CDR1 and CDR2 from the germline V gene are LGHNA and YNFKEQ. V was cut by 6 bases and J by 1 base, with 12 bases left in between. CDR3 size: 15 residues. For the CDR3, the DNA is TGTGCCAGCAGTCCAATCGAGGGAACTAATGAAAAACTGTTTTTT. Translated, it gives CASSPIEGTNEKLFF.

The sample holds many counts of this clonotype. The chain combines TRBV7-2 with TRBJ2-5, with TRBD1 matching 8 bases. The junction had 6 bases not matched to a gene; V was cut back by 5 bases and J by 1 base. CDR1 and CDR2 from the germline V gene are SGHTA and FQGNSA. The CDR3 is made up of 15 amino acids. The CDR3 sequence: CASSRQGLSQETQYF. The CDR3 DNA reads TGTGCCAGCAGCCGACAGGGGTTGAGCCAAGAGACCCAGTACTTC.

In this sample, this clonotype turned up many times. The CDR3 loop is CSVGAAGTEAFF. CDR3 DNA: TGCAGCGTTGGAGCAGCGGGTACTGAAGCTTTCTTT. The V and J genes are TRBV29-1 and TRBJ1-1; D not resolved. Germline V gene sequence: CDR1 SQVTM, CDR2 ANQGSEA. This CDR3 is built from 12 residues. Trimming cost V 4 bases and J 5 bases, with 11 bases left between them.

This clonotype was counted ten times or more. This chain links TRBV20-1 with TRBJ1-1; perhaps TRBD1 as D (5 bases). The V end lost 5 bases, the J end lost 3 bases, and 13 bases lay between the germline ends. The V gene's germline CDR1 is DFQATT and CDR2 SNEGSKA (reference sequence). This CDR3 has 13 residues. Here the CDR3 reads CSAFSDSYTEAFF. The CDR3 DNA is TGCAGTGCTTTTTCTGACAGTTACACTGAAGCTTTCTTT.

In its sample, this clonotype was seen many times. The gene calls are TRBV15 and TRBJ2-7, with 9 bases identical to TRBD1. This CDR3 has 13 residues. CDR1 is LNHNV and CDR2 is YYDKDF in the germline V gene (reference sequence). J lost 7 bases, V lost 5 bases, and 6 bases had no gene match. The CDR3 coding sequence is TGTGCCACCAGCGTACAGGGGGCGGGGGAGCAGTACTTC. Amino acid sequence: CATSVQGAGEQYF.

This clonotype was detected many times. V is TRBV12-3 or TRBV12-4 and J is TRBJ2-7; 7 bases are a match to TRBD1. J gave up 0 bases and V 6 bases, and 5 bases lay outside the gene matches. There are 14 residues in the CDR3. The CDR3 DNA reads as TGTGCCAGCAGCCGGACAGGAATCTCCTACGAGCAGTACTTC. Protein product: CASSRTGISYEQYF.

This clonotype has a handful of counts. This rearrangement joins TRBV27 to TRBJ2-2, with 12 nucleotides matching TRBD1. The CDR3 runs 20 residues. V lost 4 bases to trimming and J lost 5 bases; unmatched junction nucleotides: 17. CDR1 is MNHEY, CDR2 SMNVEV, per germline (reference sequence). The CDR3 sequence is CASSSLTRDRGRGRTGELFF. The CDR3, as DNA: TGTGCCAGCAGTTCGTTGACCCGGGACAGGGGGCGCGGTCGTACCGGGGAGCTGTTTTTT.